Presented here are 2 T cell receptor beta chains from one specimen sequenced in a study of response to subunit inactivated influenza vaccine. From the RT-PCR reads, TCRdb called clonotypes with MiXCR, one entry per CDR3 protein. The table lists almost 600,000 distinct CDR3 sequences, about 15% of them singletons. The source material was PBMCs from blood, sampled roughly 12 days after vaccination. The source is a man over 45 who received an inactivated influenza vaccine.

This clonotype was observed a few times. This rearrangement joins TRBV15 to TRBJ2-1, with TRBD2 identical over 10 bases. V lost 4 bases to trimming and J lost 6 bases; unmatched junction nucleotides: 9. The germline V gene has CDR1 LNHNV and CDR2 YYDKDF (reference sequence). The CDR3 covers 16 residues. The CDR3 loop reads CATSNFLAGVGNEQFF. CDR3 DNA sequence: TGTGCCACCAGCAATTTCCTAGCGGGAGTTGGCAATGAGCAGTTCTTC.

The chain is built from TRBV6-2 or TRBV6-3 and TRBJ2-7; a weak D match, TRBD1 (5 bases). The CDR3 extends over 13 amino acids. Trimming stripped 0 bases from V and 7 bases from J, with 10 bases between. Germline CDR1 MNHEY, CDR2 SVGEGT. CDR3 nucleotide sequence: TGTGCCAGCAGTTACTCCAGGGCCGGGGAGCAGTACTTC. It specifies CASSYSRAGEQYF.